This T cell receptor beta chain comes out of a study of somatic mutations in cytotoxic T cells in rheumatoid arthritis. V gave up 1 base and J gave up 1 base, with 14 bases separating them. CDR1 and CDR2 (germline): MDHEN, SYDVKM. The CDR3 length is 16 residues. As regards this clone: Its cognate antigen is unknown.

Measured with immunoSEQ multiplex PCR; TCRdb has only the in-frame clones, and not every one. The sample holds about 11,000 clones; 65% to 75% are singletons and the top ten take 8.5% to 10%. Study findings and constraints: Per patient, the largest CD8+ clone was found to exceed 20% of CD8+ cells in about an eighth of the roughly 60 cases.

The specimen was CD8+ T cells sorted from blood. The genes are TRBV28 and TRBJ2-7, with a weak D call TRBD1 (6 bases). This TCR was recovered from a man aged 70-80 years in good health. The CDR3 DNA reads as TGTGCCAGCAGTTTATTATCGGGACAAACATCCTACGAGCAGTACTTC. Its protein is CASSLLSGQTSYEQYF.